This TCR beta chain was identified in a study of cytomegalovirus exposure and HLA in healthy donors. This PCR relied on a set of 60 Vbeta primers and 13 Jbeta primers. TCRdb's table, derived via immunoSEQ multiplex PCR, lists solely in-frame clones and lacks some. Of more than 150,000 clones detected, 60% to 80% appear once; the ten largest clones hold roughly an eighth. Germline V lookup: CDR1 MDHEN, CDR2 SYDVKM. Trimming took off 11 bases at V and 4 bases at J, with 15 bases between the two ends. CDR3 length: 13 amino acids. The receptor comes from a man aged 50 or older in good health and CMV-seropositive. The chain links TRBV28 to TRBJ1-5, with TRBD1 as a possible D gene (5 bases). Source material: PBMCs. The CDR3 sequence: CASGVELNQPQHF. CDR3 DNA sequence: TGTGCCTCGGGGGTGGAGTTGAATCAGCCCCAGCATTTT. Looking up the rest from reference TRBV28 and TRBJ1-5 gives the full variable domain: DVKVTQSSRYLVKRTGEKVFLECVQDMDHENMFWYRQDPGLGLRLIYFSYDVKMKEKGDIPEGYSVSREKKERFSLILESASTNQTSMYLCASGVELNQPQHFGDGTRLSIL.